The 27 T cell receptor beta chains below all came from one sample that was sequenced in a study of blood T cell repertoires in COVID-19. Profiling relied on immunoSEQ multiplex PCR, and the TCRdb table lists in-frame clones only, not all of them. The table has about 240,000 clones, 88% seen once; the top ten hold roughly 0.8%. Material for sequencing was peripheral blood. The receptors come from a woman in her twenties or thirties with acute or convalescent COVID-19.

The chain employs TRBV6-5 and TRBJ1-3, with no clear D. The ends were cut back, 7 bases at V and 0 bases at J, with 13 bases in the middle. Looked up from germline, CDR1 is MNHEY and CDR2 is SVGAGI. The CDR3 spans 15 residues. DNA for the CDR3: TGTGCCAGCACCGCCAGTCACCTCTCTGGAAACACCATATATTTT. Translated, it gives CASTASHLSGNTIYF.

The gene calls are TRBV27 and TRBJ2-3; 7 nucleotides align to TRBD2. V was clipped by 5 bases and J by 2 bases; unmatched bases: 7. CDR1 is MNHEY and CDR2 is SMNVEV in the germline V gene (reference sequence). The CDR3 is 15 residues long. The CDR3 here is CASSLISGLTDTQYF. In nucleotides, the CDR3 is TGTGCCAGCAGTCTAATTAGCGGGCTCACAGATACGCAGTATTTT.

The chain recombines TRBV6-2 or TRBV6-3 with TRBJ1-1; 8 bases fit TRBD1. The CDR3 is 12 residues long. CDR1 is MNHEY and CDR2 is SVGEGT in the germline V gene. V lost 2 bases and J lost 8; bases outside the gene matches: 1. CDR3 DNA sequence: TGTGCCAGCAGTTACCGGGACAGGGAAGCTTTCTTT. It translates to CASSYRDREAFF.

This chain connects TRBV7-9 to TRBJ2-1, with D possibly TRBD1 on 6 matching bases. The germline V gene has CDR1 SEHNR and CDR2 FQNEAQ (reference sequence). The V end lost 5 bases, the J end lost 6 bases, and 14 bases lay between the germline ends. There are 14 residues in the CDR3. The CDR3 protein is CASSRSGTSNEQFF. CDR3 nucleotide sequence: TGTGCCAGCAGCCGTTCCGGGACATCCAATGAGCAGTTCTTC.

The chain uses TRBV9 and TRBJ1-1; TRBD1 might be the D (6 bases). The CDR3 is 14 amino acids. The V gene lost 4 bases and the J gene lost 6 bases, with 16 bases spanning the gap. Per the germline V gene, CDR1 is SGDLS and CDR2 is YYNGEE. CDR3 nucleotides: TGTGCCAGCAGCCCAGGGGCTGGCCGCGCTGAAGCTTTCTTT. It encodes CASSPGAGRAEAFF.

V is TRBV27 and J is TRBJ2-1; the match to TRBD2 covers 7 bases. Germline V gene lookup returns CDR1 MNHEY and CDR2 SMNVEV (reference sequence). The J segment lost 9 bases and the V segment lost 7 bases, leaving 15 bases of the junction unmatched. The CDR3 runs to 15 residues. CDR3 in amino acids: CASILIAGTRGEQFF. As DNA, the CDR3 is TGTGCCAGCATTCTAATAGCGGGCACTAGGGGTGAGCAGTTCTTC.

The DNA of the CDR3 is TGTGCCAGCAGGGTGGGCAACTCGCTGAATCAGCCCCAGCATTTT. Protein product: CASRVGNSLNQPQHF. The chain employs TRBV6-5 and TRBJ1-5; D remains ambiguous. CDR1 and CDR2 (germline): MNHEY, SVGAGI. The CDR3 sequence is 15 residues long. The V end was cut by 6 bases, the J end by 4 bases, with 16 bases between.

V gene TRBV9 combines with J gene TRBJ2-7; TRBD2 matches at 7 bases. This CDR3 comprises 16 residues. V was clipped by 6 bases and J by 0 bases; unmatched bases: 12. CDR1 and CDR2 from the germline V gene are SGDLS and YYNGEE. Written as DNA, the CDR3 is TGTGCCAGCATGGCAGGAGCCGGGAGGAACTCCTACGAGCAGTACTTC. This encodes CASMAGAGRNSYEQYF.

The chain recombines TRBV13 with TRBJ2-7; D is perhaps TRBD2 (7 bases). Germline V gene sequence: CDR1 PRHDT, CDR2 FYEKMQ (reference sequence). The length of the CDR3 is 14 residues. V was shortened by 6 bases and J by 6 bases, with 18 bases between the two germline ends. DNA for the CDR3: TGTGCCAGCAGTAACAGGGAGGGAGGACGCGAGCAGTACTTC. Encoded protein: CASSNREGGREQYF.

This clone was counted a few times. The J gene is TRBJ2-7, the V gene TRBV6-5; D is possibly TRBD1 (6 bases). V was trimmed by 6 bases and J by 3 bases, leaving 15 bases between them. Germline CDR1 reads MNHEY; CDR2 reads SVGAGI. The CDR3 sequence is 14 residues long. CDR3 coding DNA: TGTGCCAGCAGCACAGGGTTCTCTCTCTACGAGCAGTACTTC. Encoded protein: CASSTGFSLYEQYF.

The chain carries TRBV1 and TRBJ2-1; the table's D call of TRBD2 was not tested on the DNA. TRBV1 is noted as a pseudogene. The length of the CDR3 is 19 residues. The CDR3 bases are TGCACCAGCAGCCAAGAACGGGCGGGAGGGCCGTCGGGTGATCATGAGCAGTTCTTC. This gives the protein CTSSQERAGGPSGDHEQFF.

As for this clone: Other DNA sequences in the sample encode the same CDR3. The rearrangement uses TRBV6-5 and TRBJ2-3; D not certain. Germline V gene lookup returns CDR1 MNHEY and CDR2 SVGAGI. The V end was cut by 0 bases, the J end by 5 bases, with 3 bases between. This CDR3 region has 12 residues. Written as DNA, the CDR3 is TGTGCCAGCAGTTACTCGAGAGATACGCAGTATTTT. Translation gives CASSYSRDTQYF.

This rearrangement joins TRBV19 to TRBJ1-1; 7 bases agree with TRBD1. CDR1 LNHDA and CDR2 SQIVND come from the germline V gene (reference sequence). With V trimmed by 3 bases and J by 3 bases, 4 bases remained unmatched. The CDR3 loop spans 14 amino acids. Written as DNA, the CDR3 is TGTGCCAGTAGTATGGCAGGGGGTCACACTGAAGCTTTCTTT. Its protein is CASSMAGGHTEAFF.

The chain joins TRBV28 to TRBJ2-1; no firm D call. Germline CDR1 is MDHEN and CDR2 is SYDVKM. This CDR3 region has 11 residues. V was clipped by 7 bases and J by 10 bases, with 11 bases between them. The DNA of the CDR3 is TGTGCCAGCACCACCCCGCGGGAGCAGTTCTTC. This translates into CASTTPREQFF.

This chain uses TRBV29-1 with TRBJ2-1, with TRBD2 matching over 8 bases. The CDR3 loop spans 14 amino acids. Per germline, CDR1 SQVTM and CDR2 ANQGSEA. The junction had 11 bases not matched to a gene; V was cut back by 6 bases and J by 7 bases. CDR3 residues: CSVMDSGADNEQFF. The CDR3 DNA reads TGCAGCGTCATGGATAGCGGGGCAGATAATGAGCAGTTCTTC.

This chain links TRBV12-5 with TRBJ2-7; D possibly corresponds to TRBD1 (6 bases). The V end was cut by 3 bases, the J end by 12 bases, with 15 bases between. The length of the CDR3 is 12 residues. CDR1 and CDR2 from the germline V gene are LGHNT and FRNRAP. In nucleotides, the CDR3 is TGTGCTAGTGGTTTTGGGTTAGGGGGTCCGTACTTC. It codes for CASGFGLGGPYF.

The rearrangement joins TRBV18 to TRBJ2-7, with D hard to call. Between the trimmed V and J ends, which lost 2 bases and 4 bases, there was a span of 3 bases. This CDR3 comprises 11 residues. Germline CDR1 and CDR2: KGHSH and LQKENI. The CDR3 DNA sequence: TGTGCCAGCTCACCAGCGTACGAGCAGTACTTC. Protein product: CASSPAYEQYF.

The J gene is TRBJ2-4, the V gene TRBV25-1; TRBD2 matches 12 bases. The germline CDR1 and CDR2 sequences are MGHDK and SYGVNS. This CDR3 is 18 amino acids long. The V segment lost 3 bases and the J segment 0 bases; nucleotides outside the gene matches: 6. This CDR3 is CASSEWTSGTLAKNIQYF. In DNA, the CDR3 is TGTGCCAGCAGTGAGTGGACTAGCGGGACTCTAGCCAAAAACATTCAGTACTTC.

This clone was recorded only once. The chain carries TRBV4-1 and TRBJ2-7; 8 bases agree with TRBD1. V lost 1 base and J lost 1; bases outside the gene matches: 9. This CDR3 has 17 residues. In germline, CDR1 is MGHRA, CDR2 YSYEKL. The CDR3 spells CASSQGDSRDRSYEQYF. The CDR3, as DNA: TGCGCCAGCAGCCAAGGGGACTCCCGGGACAGGTCCTACGAGCAGTACTTC.

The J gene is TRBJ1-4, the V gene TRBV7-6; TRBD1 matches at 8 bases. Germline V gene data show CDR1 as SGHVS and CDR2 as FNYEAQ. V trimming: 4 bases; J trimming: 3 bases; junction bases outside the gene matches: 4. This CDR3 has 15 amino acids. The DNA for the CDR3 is TGTGCCAGCAGCTCGACAGGGGACTCTAATGAAAAACTGTTTTTT. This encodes CASSSTGDSNEKLFF.

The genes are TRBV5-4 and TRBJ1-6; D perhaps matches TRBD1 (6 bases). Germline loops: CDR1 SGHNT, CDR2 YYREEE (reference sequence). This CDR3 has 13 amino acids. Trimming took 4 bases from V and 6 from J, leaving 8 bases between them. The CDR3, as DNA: TGTGCCAGCAGCGGGGACATTAATTCACCCCTCCACTTT. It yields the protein CASSGDINSPLHF.

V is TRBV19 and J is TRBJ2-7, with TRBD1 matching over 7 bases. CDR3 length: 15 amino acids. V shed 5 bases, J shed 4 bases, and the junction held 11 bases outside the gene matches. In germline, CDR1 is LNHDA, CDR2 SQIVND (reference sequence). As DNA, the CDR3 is TGTGCCAGTAGTCCACAACAGGGGCGGTATTACGAGCAGTACTTC. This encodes CASSPQQGRYYEQYF.

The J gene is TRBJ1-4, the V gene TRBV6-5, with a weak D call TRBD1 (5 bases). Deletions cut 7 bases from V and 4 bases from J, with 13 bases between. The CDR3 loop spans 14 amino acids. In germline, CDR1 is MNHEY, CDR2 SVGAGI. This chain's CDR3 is CASTKGWGNEKLFF. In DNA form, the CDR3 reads TGTGCCAGCACCAAGGGGTGGGGTAATGAAAAACTGTTTTTT.

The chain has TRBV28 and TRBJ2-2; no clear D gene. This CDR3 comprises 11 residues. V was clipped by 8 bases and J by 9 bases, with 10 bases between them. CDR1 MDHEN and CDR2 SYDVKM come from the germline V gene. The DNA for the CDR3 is TGTGCCAGCTCCTCCCTCCGGGAGCTGTTTTTT. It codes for CASSSLRELFF.

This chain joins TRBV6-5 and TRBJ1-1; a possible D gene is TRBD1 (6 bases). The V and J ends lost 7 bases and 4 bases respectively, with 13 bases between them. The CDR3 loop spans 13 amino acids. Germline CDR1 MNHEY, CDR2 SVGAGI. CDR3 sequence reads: CASISTGRTEAFF. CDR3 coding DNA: TGTGCCAGCATCAGCACAGGGCGCACTGAAGCTTTCTTT.

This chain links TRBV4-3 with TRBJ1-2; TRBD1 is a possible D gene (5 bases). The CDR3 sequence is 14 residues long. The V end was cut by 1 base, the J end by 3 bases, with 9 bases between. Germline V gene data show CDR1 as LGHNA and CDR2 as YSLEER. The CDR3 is CASSQVWGDYGYTF. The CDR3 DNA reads TGCGCCAGCAGCCAAGTTTGGGGGGACTATGGCTACACCTTC.

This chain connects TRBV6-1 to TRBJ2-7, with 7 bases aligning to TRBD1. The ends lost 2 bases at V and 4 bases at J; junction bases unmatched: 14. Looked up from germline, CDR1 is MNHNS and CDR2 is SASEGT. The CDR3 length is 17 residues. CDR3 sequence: CASSEPTMTGRLYEQYF. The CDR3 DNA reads TGTGCCAGCAGTGAACCCACTATGACAGGGCGGTTATACGAGCAGTACTTC.